This T cell receptor beta chain was profiled in a study of blood T cells in healthy people across ages. Then a second PCR, running about 7 to 11 cycles, was carried out with a sample-barcoded 5' primer and a J-beta primer mix. TCRdb processed the 5' RACE reads anew with MiXCR; each CDR3 protein has one entry. The sample holds approximately 1.5 million distinct CDR3 sequences; 30% to 40% are singletons and the top ten take about 10%. The germline V gene encodes CDR1 SQVTM and CDR2 ANQGSEA. Trimming removed 2 bases from V and 3 bases from J, with 4 bases in between. The CDR3 is made up of 11 amino acids.

Sequencing input: blood. The origin of this receptor is a young woman in good health. The rearrangement uses TRBV29-1 and TRBJ1-1; D unclear. Written as DNA, the CDR3 is TGCAGCGTTGAACATCACACTGAAGCTTTCTTT. Protein product: CSVEHHTEAFF.